This TCR beta chain was captured by sequencing in a study of untreated major depressive disorder. Whole-study results and caveats: Findings may not generalize because the study sample was small.

This CDR3 spans 16 amino acids. V was clipped by 3 bases and J by 8 bases; unmatched bases: 12. Germline CDR1 and CDR2: SGHTA and FQGNSA. In regard to this clone: Its target is unknown.

This table comes from immunoSEQ multiplex PCR, and its TCRdb copy is limited to in-frame clones, with some not included. Of tens of thousands of clones listed, roughly 93% were seen once; the top ten hold roughly 0.31%. This receptor was taken from a man aged 25 to 45 in good health. The chain has TRBV7-2 and TRBJ2-1; 8 bases align to TRBD2. The sample was CD4+ T cells from PBMCs. The CDR3 DNA reads as TGTGCCAGCAGCTTCCGGGAGGGTAATACCGGCCATGAGCAGTTCTTC. Its translation is CASSFREGNTGHEQFF.